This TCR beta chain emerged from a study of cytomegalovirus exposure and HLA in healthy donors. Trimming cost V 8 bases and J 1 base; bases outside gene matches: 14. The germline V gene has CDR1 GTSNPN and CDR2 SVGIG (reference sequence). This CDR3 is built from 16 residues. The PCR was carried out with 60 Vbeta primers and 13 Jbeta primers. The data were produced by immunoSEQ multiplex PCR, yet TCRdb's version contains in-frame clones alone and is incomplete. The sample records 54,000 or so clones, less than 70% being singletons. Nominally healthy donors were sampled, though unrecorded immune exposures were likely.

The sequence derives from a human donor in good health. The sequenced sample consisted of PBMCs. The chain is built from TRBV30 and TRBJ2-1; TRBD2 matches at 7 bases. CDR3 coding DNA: TGTGCCGGTTCCCTTGGGGGGGATTCATCCTACAATGAGCAGTTCTTC. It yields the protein CAGSLGGDSSYNEQFF. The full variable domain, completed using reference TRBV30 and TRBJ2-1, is SQTIHQWPATLVQPVGSPLSLECTVEGTSNPNLYWYRQAAGRGLQLLFYSVGIGQISSEVPQNLSASRPQDRQFILSSKKLLLSDSGFYLCAGSLGGDSSYNEQFFGPGTRLTVL.